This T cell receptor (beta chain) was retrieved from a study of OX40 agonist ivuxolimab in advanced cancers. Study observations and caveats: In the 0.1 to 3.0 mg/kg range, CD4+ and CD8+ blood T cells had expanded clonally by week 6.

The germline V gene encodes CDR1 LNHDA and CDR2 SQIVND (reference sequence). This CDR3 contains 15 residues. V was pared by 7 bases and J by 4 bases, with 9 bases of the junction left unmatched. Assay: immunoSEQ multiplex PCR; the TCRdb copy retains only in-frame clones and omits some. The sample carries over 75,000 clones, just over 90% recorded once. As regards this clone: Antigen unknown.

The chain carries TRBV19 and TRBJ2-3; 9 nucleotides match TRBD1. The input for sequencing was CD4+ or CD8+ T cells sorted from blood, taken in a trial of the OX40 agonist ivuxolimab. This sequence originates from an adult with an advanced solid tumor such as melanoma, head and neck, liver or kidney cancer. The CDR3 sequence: CASIPGTGRADTQYF. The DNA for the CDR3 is TGTGCCAGTATCCCCGGGACAGGGAGAGCAGATACGCAGTATTTT. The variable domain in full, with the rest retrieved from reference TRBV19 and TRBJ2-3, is DGGITQSPKYLFRKEGQNVTLSCEQNLNHDAMYWYRQDPGQGLRLIYYSQIVNDFQKGDIAEGYSVSREKKESFPLTVTSAQKNPTAFYLCASIPGTGRADTQYFGPGTRLTVL.